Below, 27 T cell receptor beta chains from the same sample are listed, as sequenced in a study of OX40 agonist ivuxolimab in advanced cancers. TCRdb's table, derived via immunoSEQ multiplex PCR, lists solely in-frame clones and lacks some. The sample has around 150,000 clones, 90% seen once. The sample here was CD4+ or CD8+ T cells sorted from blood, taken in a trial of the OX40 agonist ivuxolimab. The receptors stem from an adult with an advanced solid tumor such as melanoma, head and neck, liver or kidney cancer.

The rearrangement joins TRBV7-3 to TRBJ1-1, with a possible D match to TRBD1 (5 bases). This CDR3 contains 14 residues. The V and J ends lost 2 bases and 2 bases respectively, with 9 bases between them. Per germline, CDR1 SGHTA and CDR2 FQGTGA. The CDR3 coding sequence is TGTGCCAGCAGCTTACAGGGTCTAAACACTGAAGCTTTCTTT. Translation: CASSLQGLNTEAFF. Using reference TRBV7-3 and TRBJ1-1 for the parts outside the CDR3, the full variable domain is GAGVSQTPSNKVTEKGKYVELRCDPISGHTALYWYRQSLGQGPEFLIYFQGTGAADDSGLPNDRFFAVRPEGSVSTLKIQRTERGDSAVYLCASSLQGLNTEAFFGQGTRLTVV.

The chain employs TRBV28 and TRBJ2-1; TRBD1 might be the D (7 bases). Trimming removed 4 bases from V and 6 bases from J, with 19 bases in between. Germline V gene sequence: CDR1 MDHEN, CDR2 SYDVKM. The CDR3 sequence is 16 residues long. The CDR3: CASSSAGTQGGNEQFF. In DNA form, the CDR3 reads TGTGCCAGCAGTTCCGCCGGGACCCAGGGGGGCAATGAGCAGTTCTTC. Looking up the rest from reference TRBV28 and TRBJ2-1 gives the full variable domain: DVKVTQSSRYLVKRTGEKVFLECVQDMDHENMFWYRQDPGLGLRLIYFSYDVKMKEKGDIPEGYSVSREKKERFSLILESASTNQTSMYLCASSSAGTQGGNEQFFGPGTRLTVL.

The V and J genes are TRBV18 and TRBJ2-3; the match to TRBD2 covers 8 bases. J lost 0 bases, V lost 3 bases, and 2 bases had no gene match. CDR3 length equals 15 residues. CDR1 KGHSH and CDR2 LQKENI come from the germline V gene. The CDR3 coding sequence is TGTGCCAGCTCACCGGCGGGGGGAAGCACAGATACGCAGTATTTT. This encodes CASSPAGGSTDTQYF.

The CDR3 DNA is TGTGCCAGCAGTCCCCCCTCCTACGAGCAGTACTTC. Protein sequence: CASSPPSYEQYF. The chain carries TRBV28 and TRBJ2-7; no clear D gene. The CDR3 extends over 12 amino acids. Trimming took 5 bases from V and 0 from J, leaving 5 bases between them. Germline V gene sequence: CDR1 MDHEN, CDR2 SYDVKM.

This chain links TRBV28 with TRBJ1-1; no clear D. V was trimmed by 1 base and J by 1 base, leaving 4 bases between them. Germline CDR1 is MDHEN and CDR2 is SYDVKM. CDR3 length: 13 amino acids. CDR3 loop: CASSLSRNTEAFF. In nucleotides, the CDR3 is TGTGCCAGCAGTTTATCCAGGAACACTGAAGCTTTCTTT.

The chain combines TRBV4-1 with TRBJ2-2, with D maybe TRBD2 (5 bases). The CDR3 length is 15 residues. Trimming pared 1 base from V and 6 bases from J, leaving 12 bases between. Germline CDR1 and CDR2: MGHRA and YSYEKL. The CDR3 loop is CASSQADGVAGELFF. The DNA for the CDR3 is TGCGCCAGCAGCCAAGCGGACGGGGTAGCCGGGGAGCTGTTTTTT.

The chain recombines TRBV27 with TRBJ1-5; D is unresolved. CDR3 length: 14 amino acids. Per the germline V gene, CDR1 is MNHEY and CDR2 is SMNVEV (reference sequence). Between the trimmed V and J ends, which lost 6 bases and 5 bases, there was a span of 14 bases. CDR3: CASSQGIGDQPQHF. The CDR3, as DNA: TGTGCCAGCAGCCAAGGGATTGGGGATCAGCCCCAGCATTTT.

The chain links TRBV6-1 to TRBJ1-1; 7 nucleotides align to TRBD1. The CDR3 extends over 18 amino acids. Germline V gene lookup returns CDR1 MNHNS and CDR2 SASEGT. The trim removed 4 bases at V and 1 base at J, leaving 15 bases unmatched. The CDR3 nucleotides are TGTGCCAGCAGTGTTGCGGGGAGAGGGGGCGCCGGGAACACTGAAGCTTTCTTT. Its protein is CASSVAGRGGAGNTEAFF.

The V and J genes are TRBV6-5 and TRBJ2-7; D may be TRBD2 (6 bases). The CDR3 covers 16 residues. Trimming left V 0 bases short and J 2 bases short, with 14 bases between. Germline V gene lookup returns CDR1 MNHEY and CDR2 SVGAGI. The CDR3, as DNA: TGTGCCAGCAGTTACTCTTCGGCTAGCGTTGCCTACGAGCAGTACTTC. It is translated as CASSYSSASVAYEQYF.

CDR3 protein: CASSLYSEGTEAFF. CDR3 in DNA: TGTGCCAGCAGCTTATATTCGGAGGGCACTGAAGCTTTCTTT. J is TRBJ1-1 and V is TRBV7-3; D is uncertain. CDR3 size: 14 residues. Germline V gene data show CDR1 as SGHTA and CDR2 as FQGTGA. Trimming stripped 2 bases from V and 4 bases from J, with 11 bases between.

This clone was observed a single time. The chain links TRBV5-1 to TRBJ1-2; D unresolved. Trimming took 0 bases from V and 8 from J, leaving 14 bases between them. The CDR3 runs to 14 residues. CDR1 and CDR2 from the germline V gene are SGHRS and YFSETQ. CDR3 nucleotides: TGCGCCAGCAGCTTGGCTGACGGCCTCCCCGGCTACACCTTC. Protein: CASSLADGLPGYTF.

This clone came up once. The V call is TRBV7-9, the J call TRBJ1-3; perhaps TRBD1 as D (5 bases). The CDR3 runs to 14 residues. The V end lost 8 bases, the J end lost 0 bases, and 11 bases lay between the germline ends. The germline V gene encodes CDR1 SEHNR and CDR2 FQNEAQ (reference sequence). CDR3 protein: CASFRDGSGNTIYF. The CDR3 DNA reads TGTGCCAGCTTCCGGGACGGCTCTGGAAACACCATATATTTT.

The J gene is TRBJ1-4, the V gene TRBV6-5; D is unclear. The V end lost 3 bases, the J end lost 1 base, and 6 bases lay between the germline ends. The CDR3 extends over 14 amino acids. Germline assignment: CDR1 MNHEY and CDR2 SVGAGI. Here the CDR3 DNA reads TGTGCCAGCAGTTATAGAGGAACTAATGAAAAACTGTTTTTT. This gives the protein CASSYRGTNEKLFF.

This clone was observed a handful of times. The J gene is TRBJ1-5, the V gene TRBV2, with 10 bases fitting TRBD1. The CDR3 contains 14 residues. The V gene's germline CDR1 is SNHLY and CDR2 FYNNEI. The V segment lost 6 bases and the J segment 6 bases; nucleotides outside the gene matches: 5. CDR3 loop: CASRMGQGLQPQHF. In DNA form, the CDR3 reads TGTGCCAGCAGGATGGGACAGGGGCTTCAGCCCCAGCATTTT.

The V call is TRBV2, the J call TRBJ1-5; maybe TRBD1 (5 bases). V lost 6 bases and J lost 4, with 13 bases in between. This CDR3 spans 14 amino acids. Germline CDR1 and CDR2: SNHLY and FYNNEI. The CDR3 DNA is TGTGCCAGCAGGGGGACTCTAAGGAATCAGCCCCAGCATTTT. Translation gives CASRGTLRNQPQHF.

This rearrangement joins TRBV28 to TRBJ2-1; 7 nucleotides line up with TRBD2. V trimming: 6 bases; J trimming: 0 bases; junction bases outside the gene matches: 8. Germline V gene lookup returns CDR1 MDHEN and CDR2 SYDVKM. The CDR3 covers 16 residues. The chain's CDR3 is CASSPGGRGSYNEQFF. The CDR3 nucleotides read TGTGCCAGCAGCCCTGGGGGGAGGGGCTCCTACAATGAGCAGTTCTTC.

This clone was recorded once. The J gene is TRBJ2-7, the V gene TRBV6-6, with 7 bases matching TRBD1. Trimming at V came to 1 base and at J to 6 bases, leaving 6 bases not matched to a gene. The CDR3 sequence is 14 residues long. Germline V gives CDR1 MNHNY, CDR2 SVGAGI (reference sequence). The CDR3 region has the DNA TGTGCCAGCAGTTACTTGACAGGGTCTCTCGAGCAGTACTTC. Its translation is CASSYLTGSLEQYF.

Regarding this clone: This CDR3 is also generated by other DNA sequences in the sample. Written as DNA, the CDR3 is TGTGCCAGCAGCGTAGACGGCACCGGGGAGCTGTTTTTT. Translation gives CASSVDGTGELFF. The chain has TRBV9 and TRBJ2-2, with D uncertain. The germline V gene has CDR1 SGDLS and CDR2 YYNGEE. V lost 0 bases, J lost 4 bases, and 4 bases lay in between. The CDR3 runs 13 residues.

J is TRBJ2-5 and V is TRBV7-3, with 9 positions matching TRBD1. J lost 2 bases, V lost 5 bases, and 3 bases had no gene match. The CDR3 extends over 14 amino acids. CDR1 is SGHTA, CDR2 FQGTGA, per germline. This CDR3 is CASSKDRGQETQYF. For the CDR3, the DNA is TGTGCCAGCAGCAAGGACAGGGGACAAGAGACCCAGTACTTC.

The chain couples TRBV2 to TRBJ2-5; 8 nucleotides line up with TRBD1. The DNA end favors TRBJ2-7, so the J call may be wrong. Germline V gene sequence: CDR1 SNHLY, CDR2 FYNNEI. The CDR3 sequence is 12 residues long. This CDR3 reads CASKQGAYEQYF. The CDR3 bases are TGTGCCAGCAAGCAGGGGGCTTACGAGCAGTACTTC.

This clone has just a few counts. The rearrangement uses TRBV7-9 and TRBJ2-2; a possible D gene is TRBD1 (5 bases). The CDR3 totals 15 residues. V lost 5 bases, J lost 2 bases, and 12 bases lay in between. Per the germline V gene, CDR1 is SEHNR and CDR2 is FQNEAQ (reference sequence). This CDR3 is CASSILTANTGELFF. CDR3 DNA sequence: TGTGCCAGCAGCATCCTGACAGCTAACACCGGGGAGCTGTTTTTT.

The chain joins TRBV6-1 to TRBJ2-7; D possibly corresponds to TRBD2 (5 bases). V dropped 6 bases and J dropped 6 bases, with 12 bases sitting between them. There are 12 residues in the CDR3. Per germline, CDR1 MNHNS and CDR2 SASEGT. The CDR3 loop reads CASSLNGGEQYF. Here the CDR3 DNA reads TGTGCCAGCAGCCTGAATGGAGGCGAGCAGTACTTC.

The CDR3 DNA follows: TGCGCCAGCAGCCAAGAATACAGGGGTGCCAACTATGGCTACACCTTC. This translates into CASSQEYRGANYGYTF. This chain links TRBV4-3 with TRBJ1-2; 7 bases map to TRBD1. The CDR3 loop spans 16 amino acids. Germline trimming cut 0 bases from V and 2 bases from J; bases unmatched to any gene: 6. Per germline, CDR1 LGHNA and CDR2 YSLEER.

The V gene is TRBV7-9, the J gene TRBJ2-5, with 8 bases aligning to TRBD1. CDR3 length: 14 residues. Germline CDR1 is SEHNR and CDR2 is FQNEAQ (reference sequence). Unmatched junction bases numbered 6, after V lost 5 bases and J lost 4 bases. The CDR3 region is CASSPKTGGETQYF. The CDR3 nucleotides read TGTGCCAGCAGCCCCAAAACAGGGGGAGAGACCCAGTACTTC. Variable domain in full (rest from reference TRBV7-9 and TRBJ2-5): DTGVSQNPRHKITKRGQNVTFRCDPISEHNRLYWYRQTLGQGPEFLTYFQNEAQLEKSRLLSDRFSAERPKGSFSTLEIQRTEQGDSAMYLCASSPKTGGETQYFGPGTRLLVL.

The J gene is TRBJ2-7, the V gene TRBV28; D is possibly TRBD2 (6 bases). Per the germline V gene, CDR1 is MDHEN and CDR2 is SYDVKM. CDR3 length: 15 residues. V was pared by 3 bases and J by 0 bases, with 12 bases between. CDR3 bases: TGTGCCAGCAGTTTTGGGACTTCGAGCTCCTACGAGCAGTACTTC. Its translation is CASSFGTSSSYEQYF.

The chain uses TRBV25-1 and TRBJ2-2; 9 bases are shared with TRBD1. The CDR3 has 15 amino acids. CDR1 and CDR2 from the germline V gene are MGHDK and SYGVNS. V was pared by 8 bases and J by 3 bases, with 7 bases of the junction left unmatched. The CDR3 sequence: CASADGTGYTGELFF. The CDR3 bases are TGTGCCAGCGCGGACGGGACAGGGTACACCGGGGAGCTGTTTTTT.

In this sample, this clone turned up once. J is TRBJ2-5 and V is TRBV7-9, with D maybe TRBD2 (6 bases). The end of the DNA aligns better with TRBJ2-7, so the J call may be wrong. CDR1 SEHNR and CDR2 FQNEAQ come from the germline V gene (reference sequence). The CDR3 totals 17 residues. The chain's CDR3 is CASSLFRDSLRSYEQYF. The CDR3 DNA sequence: TGTGCCAGCAGCTTATTCCGGGACTCTCTTCGCTCCTACGAGCAGTACTTC.